The sequence of this T cell receptor (beta chain) was determined in a study of early stage breast cancer tumors (TCRdb year 2017). Study-wide context: Of the roughly 16 invasive breast tumors, 12 to 13 were found to be estrogen receptor-positive, progesterone receptor-positive and HER2-negative. Most of the 12 ER+/PR+/HER2- tumors were invasive ductal carcinomas, while the other four were invasive lobular carcinomas. On average, each sample had 9 to 10-fold read coverage. Across all samples, over 2,000,000 templates representing 1.2 million or so unique clonotypes were detected.

The study profiled bulk TCR beta-chain repertoires in matched peripheral blood, tumor and adjacent normal breast tissue taken from some 15 patients with early-stage breast cancer. Before surgery, roughly 4.5-11 mL of whole blood was collected into EDTA tubes and then processed within 2 hours. Ficoll-Paque centrifugation in SepMate-50 tubes was used to isolate peripheral blood mononuclear cells. PBMCs were cryopreserved in aliquots of roughly 2 to 4.5 million cells in about 90% FBS with about 10% DMSO and kept in liquid nitrogen. Genomic DNA was extracted with the Qiagen AllPrep DNA/RNA Mini kit. The paper's findings and limits, for the study overall: Chain pairing and functional markers such as CD4, CD8 and FOXP3 were not captured by bulk genomic DNA sequencing of unsorted cells. Analysis by tumor subtype was prevented by the small cohort size. Repertoires from blood resembled normal breast more closely than tumor, and using blood as a reference for each tissue separated tumor from normal in about 85% of the 16 patients. Enriched TCRB sequences shared across patients were mostly commonly generated sequences, unlikely to play an important role in the tumor microenvironment. Compared with adjacent normal breast tissue, tumors had higher clonality and approximately 2.5-fold greater T cell density.

This clone showed up just a few times. Its antigen remains undetermined. No much larger clonotype is one base removed from it; base qualities were not supplied. Measured from the cysteine to the phenylalanine, the CDR3 is 16 residues long. The only DNA kept is the CDR3, 48 bases in frame from the first base. Germline trimming amounts to 7 bases on V and 6 bases on J, with 15 as the count of junction bases outside the gene matches. Reading the germline V gene (reference sequence) gives CDR1 LNHDA and CDR2 SQIVND. Each sample was amplified in two independent genomic DNA replicates, using 0.5 ug for blood and around 1.4 ug for tumor or normal breast. TCRB sequencing of genomic DNA was carried out with the ImmunoSeq Intro kit according to the manufacturer's instructions. Multiplex PCR ran about 29 cycles with proprietary primers and spike-in control sequences for absolute quantification. Single-end 150-bp reads were used to sequence an 87-bp fragment spanning the CDR3 plus the flanking V and J genes. Each lane of an Illumina MiSeq using version 3.0 chemistry carried seven multiplexed samples, with two replicates per sample. The study's processing was this. Raw data were processed with the vendor's proprietary pipeline, and both replicates were merged into a single result per sample. To define clonotypes, the study grouped productive rearrangements that shared the V-gene family, CDR3 amino acid sequence and J-gene segment. To compute clonality, the normalized Shannon entropy (Pielou evenness) of TCRB abundances was subtracted from 1. To estimate T cell density, the total number of templates was divided by the number of input cells, which was inferred from the amount of DNA input. Recon was used with default parameters to estimate total repertoire diversity and clonality. A clonotype was considered tumor-enriched if its abundance in tumor exceeded 0.1% and was at least 32-fold higher than its abundance in normal breast. TCRdb mirrors the immuneACCESS table, restricted to in-frame sequences. Some clones are absent from its copies; in checked studies, under half trace to an unresolved V gene, and the reason for the others is unknown. The V and J calls and clone size are taken from that table; D and trimming were inferred from the DNA. The sample table records about 69,000 clones; 80% of these occur just once. 4.7% of the sample rests with the top ten.

The sequence came from a person aged 40 to 49 with breast cancer. The material sequenced was blood. This chain is built from TRBV19 and TRBJ1-5, with 7 bases matching TRBD1. The CDR3 amino acid sequence is: CASTPHGRGKGQPQHF. The bases read TGTGCCAGTACCCCACACGGCAGGGGGAAGGGTCAGCCCCAGCATTTT.